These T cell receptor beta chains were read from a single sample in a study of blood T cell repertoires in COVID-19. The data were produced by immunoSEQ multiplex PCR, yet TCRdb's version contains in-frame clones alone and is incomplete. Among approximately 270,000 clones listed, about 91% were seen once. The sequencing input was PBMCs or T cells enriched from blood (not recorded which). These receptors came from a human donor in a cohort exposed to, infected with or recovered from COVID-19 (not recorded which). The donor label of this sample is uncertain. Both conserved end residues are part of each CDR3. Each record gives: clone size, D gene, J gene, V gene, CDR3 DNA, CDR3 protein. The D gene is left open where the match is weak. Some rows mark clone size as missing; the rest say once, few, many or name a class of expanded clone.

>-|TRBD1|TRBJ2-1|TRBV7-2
TGTGCCAGCAGCTTTTCGGGACAGCGGTTCTTC
CASSFSGQRFF
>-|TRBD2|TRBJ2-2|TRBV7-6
TGTGCCAGCAGCTCCTTTAGCGGGGGGCCCGGGGAGCTGTTTTTT
CASSSFSGGPGELFF
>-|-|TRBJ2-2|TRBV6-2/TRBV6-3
TGTGCCAGCAGTTACTCCTTGCGGCTAGTACCATCCGGGGAGCTGTTTTTT
CASSYSLRLVPSGELFF
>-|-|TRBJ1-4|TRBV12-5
TGTGCTAGTGGTTCTCCCCAGAATAATGAAAAACTGTTTTTT
CASGSPQNNEKLFF
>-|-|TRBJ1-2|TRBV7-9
TGTGCCAGCACCAGAGACGGCCTTTGGAGGGATGGCTACACCTTC
CASTRDGLWRDGYTF
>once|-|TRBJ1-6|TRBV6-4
TGTGCCAGCAGTGACTCGTCCTTGGGGCATTCACCCCTCCACTTT
CASSDSSLGHSPLHF
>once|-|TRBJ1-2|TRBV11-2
TGTGCCAGCAGCTCTCCCCAAGGAGGGGCCAGCTGGGGTGGCTACACCTTC
CASSSPQGGASWGGYTF
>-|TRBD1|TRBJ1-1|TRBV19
TGTGCCAGTAGTATAATGGCAGGGGGTCGGGACACTGAAGCTTTCTTT
CASSIMAGGRDTEAFF
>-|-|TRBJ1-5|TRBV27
TGTGCCAGCAGTTTAACGAGGGGGCAGCCCCAGCATTTT
CASSLTRGQPQHF
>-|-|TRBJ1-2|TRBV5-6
TGTGCCAGCAGCTTTCAGGGATCTGGCTACACCTTC
CASSFQGSGYTF
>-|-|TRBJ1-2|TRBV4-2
TGTGCCAGCAGCCAAGGGCGTGTGCAGGGGATAGTAAACTATGGCTACACCTTC
CASSQGRVQGIVNYGYTF
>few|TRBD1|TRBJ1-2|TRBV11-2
TGTGCCAGCAGCTTCAATAGGGGGACAGCCGGCTACACCTTC
CASSFNRGTAGYTF
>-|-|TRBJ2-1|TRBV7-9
TGTGCCAGCAGCCCCGACAATGAGCAGTTCTTC
CASSPDNEQFF
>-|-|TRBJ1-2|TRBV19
TGTGCCAGTAGTATAGGGAGAGGGCGTAACTATGGCTACACCTTC
CASSIGRGRNYGYTF
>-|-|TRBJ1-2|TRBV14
TGTGCCAGCAGCCAAGGAGGAGTGAACTATGGCTACACCTTC
CASSQGGVNYGYTF
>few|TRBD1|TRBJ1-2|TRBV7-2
TGTGCCAGCAGCTTCGACAGGGGAGATGGTGGCTACACCTTC
CASSFDRGDGGYTF
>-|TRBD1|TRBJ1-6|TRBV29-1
TGCAGCGTCAGACAGGGGTTGGATTCACCCCTCCACTTT
CSVRQGLDSPLHF
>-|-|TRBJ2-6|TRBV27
TGTGCCAGCAGTTTAAGGCCCCCCGCAGGATCAGGGGCCAACGTCCTGACTTTC
CASSLRPPAGSGANVLTF
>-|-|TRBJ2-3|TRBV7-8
TGTGCCAGCAGCTTAGGCTGGGGGACTTTCACGCAGTATTTT
CASSLGWGTFTQYF
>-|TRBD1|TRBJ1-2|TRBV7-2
TGTGCCAGCAGCCAGGGACAGACTAACTATGGCTACACCTTC
CASSQGQTNYGYTF
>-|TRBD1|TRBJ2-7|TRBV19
TGTGCCAGTAGTATGACAGGGCTCTCCTACGAGCAGTACTTC
CASSMTGLSYEQYF
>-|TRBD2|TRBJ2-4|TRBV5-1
TGCGCCAGCAGCTTTGGATTGGGGAGGGAGGGAAACATTCAGTACTTC
CASSFGLGREGNIQYF
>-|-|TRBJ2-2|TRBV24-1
TGTGCCACCAGCTCCAGGGCTACCGGGGAGCTGTTTTTT
CATSSRATGELFF
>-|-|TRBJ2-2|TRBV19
TGTGCCACGCGGGGCGCTGGCGGGGAGCTGTTTTTT
CATRGAGGELFF
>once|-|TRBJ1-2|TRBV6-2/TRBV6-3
TGTGCCAGCAGCTATACCCTAGACTGGCAGGACTTCTATGGCTACACCTTC
CASSYTLDWQDFYGYTF
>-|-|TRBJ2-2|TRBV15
TGTGCCACACAAGAAAAAGGGGGCACCGGGGAGCTGTTTTTT
CATQEKGGTGELFF
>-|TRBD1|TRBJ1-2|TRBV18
TGTGCCAGCTCAGAACAGGGGGACTATGGCTACACCTTC
CASSEQGDYGYTF